Each of the 25 T cell receptor beta chains below was sequenced from the same sample in a study of response to subunit inactivated influenza vaccine listed by TCRdb under 2018. The library was obtained by RT-PCR. Sequencer: Illumina HiSeq 2500. The public reads were run again by TCRdb, first through fastp at Q25 and then through MiXCR, and only productive beta chains were kept. Merged by CDR3 protein, the rows form single entries marked with the most common genes and DNA. The sample data list about 480,000 distinct CDR3 sequences, and about 25% of these were observed just once. The ten largest clonotypes hold approximately 2% of the sample. This specimen consisted of CD4+ T cells sorted from PBMCs, obtained 4 to 6 days after vaccination. All receptors come from a middle-aged man who received an inactivated influenza vaccine. Donor details come from another sample of the same person, matched by shared clones.

This sequence joins TRBV2 and TRBJ1-5; a possible D gene is TRBD1 (6 bases). Looked up from germline, CDR1 is SNHLY and CDR2 is FYNNEI. The CDR3 covers 15 residues. V lost 7 bases and J 5 bases, leaving 18 bases between the germline ends. The CDR3 sequence is CASTDQGMRHQPQHF. For the CDR3, the DNA is TGTGCCAGCACTGATCAGGGGATGCGGCATCAGCCCCAGCATTTT.

This chain links TRBV7-2 with TRBJ2-3, with TRBD2 identical over 11 bases. This CDR3 contains 17 residues. CDR1 is SGHTA and CDR2 is FQGNSA in the germline V gene. Trimming took 5 bases from V and 5 from J; bases not matched to a gene: 12. DNA of the CDR3: TGTGCCAGCAGCCTGTTTAGCGGGAGGGCCCTAAGAGATACGCAGTATTTT. This sequence encodes CASSLFSGRALRDTQYF. The full variable domain, rest sourced from reference TRBV7-2 and TRBJ2-3, is GAGVSQSPSNKVTEKGKDVELRCDPISGHTALYWYRQSLGQGLEFLIYFQGNSAPDKSGLPSDRFSAERTGGSVSTLTIQRTQQEDSAVYLCASSLFSGRALRDTQYFGPGTRLTVL.

This clonotype was detected only a few times. CDR3 sequence: CASSQDGASGELFF. Here the CDR3 DNA reads TGTGCCAGCAGCCAAGATGGGGCTTCCGGGGAGCTGTTTTTT. J is TRBJ2-2 and V is TRBV4-2, with D perhaps TRBD1 (5 bases). The length of the CDR3 is 14 residues. CDR1 is LGHNA, CDR2 YNFKEQ, per germline. Trimming shortened V by 0 bases and J by 6 bases, and 8 bases separated the two germline ends.

This chain links TRBV3-1 with TRBJ2-7, with a weak D call TRBD1 (6 bases). V was clipped by 4 bases and J by 2 bases, with 9 bases between them. The CDR3 spans 13 residues. Germline-derived CDR1 and CDR2 are LGHDT and YNNKEL (reference sequence). The CDR3 DNA reads as TGTGCCAGCAGCCCAGGGACACCCTACGAGCAGTACTTC. Its protein is CASSPGTPYEQYF.

The chain employs TRBV7-2 and TRBJ2-6, with 13 bases aligning to TRBD2. The J segment lost 13 bases and the V segment lost 2 bases, leaving 5 bases of the junction unmatched. CDR3 length: 15 residues. In germline, CDR1 is SGHTA, CDR2 FQGNSA. CDR3 DNA sequence: TGTGCCAGCAGCTTAACTAGCGGGAGGGCCGGTGTCCTGACTTTC. The encoded protein is CASSLTSGRAGVLTF.

The rearrangement uses TRBV12-3 or TRBV12-4 and TRBJ2-1; 11 positions agree with TRBD2. This CDR3 contains 19 residues. With 2 bases clipped from V and 8 bases from J, the junction kept 17 bases outside the gene matches. CDR3 in amino acids: CASSLLVRGLAGGRYEQFF. In DNA, the CDR3 is TGTGCCAGCAGTTTACTTGTCCGGGGGCTAGCGGGAGGCCGGTATGAGCAGTTCTTC.

This chain links TRBV12-3 or TRBV12-4 with TRBJ2-1, with 8 bases that match TRBD1. The CDR3 covers 15 residues. V dropped 3 bases and J dropped 10; count of bases not matched to a gene: 11. This CDR3 reads CASSLAGGVSIEQFF. The DNA for the CDR3 is TGTGCCAGCAGTTTGGCAGGGGGCGTTTCAATAGAGCAGTTCTTC.

The table lists this clonotype with a few counts. The rearrangement joins TRBV7-8 to TRBJ2-3; D is unclear. V lost 5 bases, J lost 6 bases, and 9 bases lay in between. In germline, CDR1 is SGHVS, CDR2 FQNEAQ. This CDR3 comprises 12 residues. In DNA, the CDR3 is TGTGCCAGCAGCAAAGCCCACGATACGCAGTATTTT. It encodes CASSKAHDTQYF.

The V gene is TRBV20-1, the J gene TRBJ2-1, with 9 nucleotides matching TRBD2. From germline, CDR1 is DFQATT and CDR2 SNEGSKA (reference sequence). The CDR3 loop spans 13 amino acids. V trimming: 5 bases; J trimming: 5 bases; junction bases outside the gene matches: 4. The CDR3: CSAWRGGHNEQFF. The CDR3 DNA sequence: TGCAGTGCTTGGCGGGGGGGTCACAATGAGCAGTTCTTC.

The chain is built from TRBV6-7 and TRBJ2-5; perhaps TRBD1 as D (5 bases). TRBV6-7 is an open reading frame, and its role is uncertain. This CDR3 spans 14 amino acids. Deletions cut 4 bases from V and 3 bases from J, with 12 bases between. CDR3 coding DNA: TGTGCCAGCAGTTCCCTGACAGAGAAAGAGACCCAGTACTTC. It is translated as CASSSLTEKETQYF.

This rearrangement joins TRBV7-2 to TRBJ2-7; TRBD2 might be the D (7 bases). Germline CDR1 SGHTA, CDR2 FQGNSA. The germline V and J ends were trimmed by 3 bases and 4 bases, with 16 bases remaining between them. This CDR3 spans 15 amino acids. CDR3 coding DNA: TGTGCCAGCAGCTTTTGGCGGGGGCTAACTTACGAGCAGTACTTC. Translated, it gives CASSFWRGLTYEQYF.

This clonotype has more than one count but fewer than ten. This chain uses TRBV12-3 or TRBV12-4 with TRBJ2-5, with D unclear. The CDR3 extends over 14 amino acids. The V end was cut by 0 bases, the J end by 5 bases, with 10 bases between. CDR3 amino acids: CASSLAGFGETQYF. CDR3 DNA: TGTGCCAGCAGTTTAGCAGGGTTCGGGGAGACCCAGTACTTC.

A few counts support this clonotype. This chain uses TRBV28 with TRBJ2-7; D call uncertain. Germline V gene data show CDR1 as MDHEN and CDR2 as SYDVKM. The CDR3 has 12 amino acids. Trimming pared 1 base from V and 4 bases from J, leaving 5 bases between. The CDR3 is CASSLFRYEQYF. The CDR3 DNA sequence: TGTGCCAGCAGTTTATTTCGGTACGAGCAGTACTTC.

This chain joins TRBV20-1 and TRBJ2-5; D is ambiguous. This CDR3 region has 11 residues. Germline V gives CDR1 DFQATT, CDR2 SNEGSKA (reference sequence). Trimming pared 0 bases from V and 8 bases from J, leaving 7 bases between. CDR3 bases: TGCAGTGCTAGAGAAAGACCAACCCAGTACTTC. Translated: CSARERPTQYF.

J is TRBJ2-1 and V is TRBV5-1; 8 bases agree with TRBD2. Germline V gene lookup returns CDR1 SGHRS and CDR2 YFSETQ. Trimming took 0 bases from V and 8 from J; bases not matched to a gene: 7. This CDR3 spans 15 amino acids. CDR3 DNA: TGCGCCAGCAGCTTGGCGAGAAGCGGGAGTGATGAGCAGTTCTTC. Protein: CASSLARSGSDEQFF.

A few counts support this clonotype. The chain carries TRBV20-1 and TRBJ2-3; 7 bases are a match to TRBD2. V shed 7 bases, J shed 0 bases, and the junction held 4 bases outside the gene matches. The CDR3 is made up of 13 amino acids. The germline CDR1 and CDR2 sequences are DFQATT and SNEGSKA (reference sequence). In DNA form, the CDR3 reads TGCAGTGTACAGCGGGGTAGCACAGATACGCAGTATTTT. This gives the protein CSVQRGSTDTQYF.

The V call is TRBV7-2, the J call TRBJ2-1; D not certain. Germline V gene data show CDR1 as SGHTA and CDR2 as FQGNSA. The CDR3 covers 16 residues. Trimming stripped 0 bases from V and 3 bases from J, with 12 bases between. The CDR3 is CASSLAAGSGYNEQFF. CDR3 nucleotides: TGTGCCAGCAGCTTAGCTGCAGGTTCTGGCTACAATGAGCAGTTCTTC. Supplemented by reference TRBV7-2 and TRBJ2-1, the full variable domain reads GAGVSQSPSNKVTEKGKDVELRCDPISGHTALYWYRQSLGQGLEFLIYFQGNSAPDKSGLPSDRFSAERTGGSVSTLTIQRTQQEDSAVYLCASSLAAGSGYNEQFFGPGTRLTVL.

This clonotype was seen more than once but under ten times. The V and J genes are TRBV2 and TRBJ1-2; D unresolved. Germline loops: CDR1 SNHLY, CDR2 FYNNEI. V was trimmed by 4 bases and J by 4 bases, leaving 7 bases between them. The CDR3 consists of 12 residues. CDR3 residues: CASSAILYGYTF. The CDR3 DNA reads as TGTGCCAGCAGTGCCATCCTCTATGGCTACACCTTC.

The V gene is TRBV12-3 or TRBV12-4, the J gene TRBJ2-5; 12 bases fit TRBD2. The CDR3 totals 15 residues. V was clipped by 6 bases and J by 5 bases; unmatched bases: 7. CDR3 amino acids: CASRTWTSGAETQYF. The CDR3 coding sequence is TGTGCCAGCAGAACATGGACTAGCGGGGCGGAGACCCAGTACTTC.

The V gene is TRBV12-3 or TRBV12-4, the J gene TRBJ2-3, with a tentative D call TRBD2 (5 bases). V shed 5 bases and J shed 2 bases, with 14 bases lying between them. CDR3 length: 15 amino acids. For the CDR3, the DNA is TGTGCCAGCAGTCGACTACTACAGCTCACAGATACGCAGTATTTT. It yields the protein CASSRLLQLTDTQYF.

This clonotype has a handful of counts. The V gene is TRBV6-5, the J gene TRBJ2-5, with D maybe TRBD2 (6 bases). Germline V gene data show CDR1 as MNHEY and CDR2 as SVGAGI. Trimming took 0 bases from V and 3 from J, leaving 11 bases between them. This CDR3 contains 15 residues. The CDR3 loop is CASSYSRLAKETQYF. CDR3 nucleotides: TGTGCCAGCAGTTACTCCCGGCTAGCGAAAGAGACCCAGTACTTC.

There are a few counts of this clonotype. This chain links TRBV9 with TRBJ1-4; 8 bases fit TRBD1. V trimming: 3 bases; J trimming: 6 bases; junction bases outside the gene matches: 1. Germline assignment: CDR1 SGDLS and CDR2 YYNGEE. The CDR3 contains 13 residues. CDR3 amino acids: CASSGTGYEKLFF. CDR3 in DNA: TGTGCCAGCAGCGGGACAGGGTATGAAAAACTGTTTTTT.

The rearrangement links TRBV28 to TRBJ2-1; D may be TRBD2 (6 bases). Looked up from germline, CDR1 is MDHEN and CDR2 is SYDVKM. The CDR3 covers 14 residues. With 3 bases removed from V and 10 bases from J, the gap between germline ends came to 16 bases. CDR3 residues: CASSFGGSRREQFF. As DNA, the CDR3 is TGTGCCAGCAGTTTTGGAGGGAGCCGTCGAGAGCAGTTCTTC.

There are many counts of this clonotype. The V call is TRBV7-2, the J call TRBJ2-7; unclear D gene. V was pared by 5 bases and J by 8 bases, with 16 bases between. CDR1 is SGHTA, CDR2 FQGNSA, per germline. The CDR3 loop spans 13 amino acids. The chain's CDR3 is CASSPLGGEKQYF. CDR3 sequence (DNA): TGTGCCAGCAGCCCCCTCGGCGGCGAAAAGCAGTACTTC.

This clonotype was counted only a few times. The chain combines TRBV7-2 with TRBJ2-7, with D maybe TRBD1 (6 bases). The V end was cut by 5 bases, the J end by 2 bases, with 13 bases between. CDR1 is SGHTA and CDR2 is FQGNSA in the germline V gene. This CDR3 region has 14 residues. In DNA form, the CDR3 reads TGTGCCAGCAGCCCGACGAGGACAGCCTACGAGCAGTACTTC. Its translation is CASSPTRTAYEQYF.